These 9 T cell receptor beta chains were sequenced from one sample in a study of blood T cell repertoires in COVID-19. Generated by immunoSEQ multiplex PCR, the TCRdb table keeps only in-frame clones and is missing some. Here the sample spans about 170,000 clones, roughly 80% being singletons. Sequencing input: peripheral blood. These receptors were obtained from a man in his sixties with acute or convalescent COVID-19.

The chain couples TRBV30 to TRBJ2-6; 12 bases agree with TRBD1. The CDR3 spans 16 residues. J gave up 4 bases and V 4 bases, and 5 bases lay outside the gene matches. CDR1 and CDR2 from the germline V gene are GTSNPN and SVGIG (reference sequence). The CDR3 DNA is TGTGCCTGGACCGGGACAGGGGGCGCCGGGGCCAACGTCCTGACTTTC. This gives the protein CAWTGTGGAGANVLTF.

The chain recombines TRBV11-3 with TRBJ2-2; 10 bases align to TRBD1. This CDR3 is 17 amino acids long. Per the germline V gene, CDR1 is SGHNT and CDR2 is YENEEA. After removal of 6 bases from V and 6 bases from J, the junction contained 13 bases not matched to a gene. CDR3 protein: CASSPNRGTGDPGELFF. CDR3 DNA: TGTGCCAGCAGTCCCAATCGCGGGACAGGGGATCCCGGGGAGCTGTTTTTT.

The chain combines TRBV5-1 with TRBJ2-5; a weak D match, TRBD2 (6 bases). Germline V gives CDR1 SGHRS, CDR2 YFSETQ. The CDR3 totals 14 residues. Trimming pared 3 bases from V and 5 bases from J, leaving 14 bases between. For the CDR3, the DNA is TGCGCCAGCAGCTGGGACTCGTTAGGGGAGACCCAGTACTTC. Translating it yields CASSWDSLGETQYF.

DNA of the CDR3: TGTGCCACCAGTGATACAAATTACAACGCTGGAAACACCATATATTTT. This codes for CATSDTNYNAGNTIYF. V gene TRBV24-1 combines with J gene TRBJ1-3; D is unclear. This CDR3 has 16 residues. The germline gives CDR1 KGHDR, CDR2 SFDVKD. The V and J ends lost 3 bases and 2 bases respectively, with 13 bases between them.

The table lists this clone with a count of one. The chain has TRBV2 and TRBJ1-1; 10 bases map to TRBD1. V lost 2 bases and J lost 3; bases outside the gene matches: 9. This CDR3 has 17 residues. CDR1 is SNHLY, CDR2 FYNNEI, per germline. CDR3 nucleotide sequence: TGTGCCAGCAGTGAACCGGACAGGGGGAGGGCGGACACTGAAGCTTTCTTT. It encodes CASSEPDRGRADTEAFF.

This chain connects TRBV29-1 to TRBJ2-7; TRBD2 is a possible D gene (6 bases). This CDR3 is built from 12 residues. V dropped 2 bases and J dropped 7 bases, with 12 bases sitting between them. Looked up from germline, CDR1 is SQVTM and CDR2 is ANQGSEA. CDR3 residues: CSVEILAREQYF. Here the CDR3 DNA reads TGCAGCGTTGAAATACTAGCTCGGGAGCAGTACTTC.

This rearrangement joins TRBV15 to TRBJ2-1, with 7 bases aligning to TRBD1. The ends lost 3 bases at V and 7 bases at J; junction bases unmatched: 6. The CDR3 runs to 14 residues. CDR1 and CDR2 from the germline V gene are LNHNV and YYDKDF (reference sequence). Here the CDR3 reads CATSRRQGKNEQFF. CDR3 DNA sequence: TGTGCCACCAGCAGGCGACAGGGTAAGAATGAGCAGTTCTTC.

Here the CDR3 DNA reads TGTGCCAGCATTACCTTGGAGGTCCCGGGAGCTTTCTTT. Translating gives CASITLEVPGAFF. The rearrangement links TRBV6-6 to TRBJ1-1; D unclear. Germline V gene lookup returns CDR1 MNHNY and CDR2 SVGAGI (reference sequence). Trimming took off 7 bases at V and 10 bases at J, with 19 bases between the two ends. The length of the CDR3 is 13 residues.

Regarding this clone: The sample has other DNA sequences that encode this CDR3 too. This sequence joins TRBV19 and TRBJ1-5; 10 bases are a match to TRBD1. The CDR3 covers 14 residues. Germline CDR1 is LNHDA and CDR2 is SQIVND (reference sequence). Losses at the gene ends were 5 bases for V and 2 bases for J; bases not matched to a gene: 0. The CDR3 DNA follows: TGTGCCAGTAGTGGGACAGGGGGCAATCAGCCCCAGCATTTT. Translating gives CASSGTGGNQPQHF. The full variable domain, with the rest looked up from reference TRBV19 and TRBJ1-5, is DGGITQSPKYLFRKEGQNVTLSCEQNLNHDAMYWYRQDPGQGLRLIYYSQIVNDFQKGDIAEGYSVSREKKESFPLTVTSAQKNPTAFYLCASSGTGGNQPQHFGDGTRLSIL.